The source of this TCR beta chain is a study of blood T cells in healthy people across ages. This clonotype has just a few counts. This CDR3 region has 12 residues. V lost 8 bases, J lost 8 bases, and 4 bases stayed unmatched. A J-beta primer mix and a sample-barcoded 5' primer were used in a second PCR of roughly 7 to 12 cycles. Each CDR3 protein gets one entry after TCRdb re-called the 5' RACE reads with MiXCR. The top ten hold roughly 10% of the sample, which has hundreds of thousands of distinct CDR3 sequences, approximately 25% seen once. The same sample was also studied in work on T cells of mothers and their children.

Sequencing was done on a sample of blood. This receptor was identified in a boy between 10 and 17 years old in good health. The chain couples TRBV12-3 or TRBV12-4 to TRBJ2-2, with 8 bases identical to TRBD1. CDR3 loop: CASVGQVGELFF. CDR3 in DNA: TGTGCCAGCGTGGGACAGGTTGGGGAGCTGTTTTTT.